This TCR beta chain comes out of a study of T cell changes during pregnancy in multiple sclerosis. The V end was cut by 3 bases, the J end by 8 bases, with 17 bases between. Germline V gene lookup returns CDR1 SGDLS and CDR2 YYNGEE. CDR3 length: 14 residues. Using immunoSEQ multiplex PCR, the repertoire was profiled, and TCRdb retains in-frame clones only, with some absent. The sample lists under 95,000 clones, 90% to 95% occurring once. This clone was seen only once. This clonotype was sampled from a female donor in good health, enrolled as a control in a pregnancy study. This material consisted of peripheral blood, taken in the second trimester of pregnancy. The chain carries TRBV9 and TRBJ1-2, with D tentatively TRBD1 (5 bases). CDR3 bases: TGTGCCAGCAGCGGGAGTTCGGAGGGGCGAGGCTACACCTTC. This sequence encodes CASSGSSEGRGYTF.